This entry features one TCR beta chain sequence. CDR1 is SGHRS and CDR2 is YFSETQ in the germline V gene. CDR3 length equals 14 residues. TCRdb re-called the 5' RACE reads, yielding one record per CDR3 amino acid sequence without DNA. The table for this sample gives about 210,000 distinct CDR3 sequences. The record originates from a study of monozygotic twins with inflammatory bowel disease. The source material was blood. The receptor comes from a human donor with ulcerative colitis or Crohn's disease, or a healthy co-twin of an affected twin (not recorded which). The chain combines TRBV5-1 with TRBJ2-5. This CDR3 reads CASSLAGGQETQYF.